Listed below are T cell receptor beta chains from one sample, sequenced in a study of T cells in localized non-small cell lung cancer. Generated by immunoSEQ multiplex PCR, the TCRdb table keeps only in-frame clones and is missing some. The sample carries some 31,000 clones, around 80% recorded once. Sequencing was performed on peripheral blood, taken before any cancer treatment. The receptor set was obtained from an older male donor with stage II squamous cell lung carcinoma. Each CDR3 is given with its conserved first and last residue. A D gene is named only where the DNA matches it firmly. A clone size is listed for some rows: how often the clone was seen (once, few, many), or a class if it is expanded.

D gene,V gene,J gene,clone size,CDR3 protein,CDR3 DNA
.,TRBV30,TRBJ2-7,.,CAWSREHEQYF,TGTGCCTGGAGCAGGGAGCACGAGCAGTACTTC
.,TRBV2,TRBJ1-2,.,CASNTRGGIYGYTF,TGTGCCAGCAACACCCGAGGGGGGATCTATGGCTACACCTTC
.,TRBV7-9,TRBJ2-5,.,CAVGGGQETQYF,TGTGCCGTTGGGGGCGGACAAGAGACCCAGTACTTC
.,TRBV28,TRBJ2-3,.,CASSLYSLAGPTDTQYF,TGTGCCAGCAGTTTATATAGTCTGGCGGGGCCCACAGATACGCAGTATTTT
TRBD2,TRBV5-1,TRBJ2-1,.,CASSPPPAAGTSGGATAEQFF,TGCGCCAGCAGCCCACCTCCCGCGGCCGGGACTAGCGGGGGGGCCACGGCGGAGCAGTTCTTC
.,TRBV18,TRBJ1-1,.,CASSPVRILMNTEAFF,TGTGCCAGCTCACCAGTAAGAATTTTAATGAACACTGAAGCTTTCTTT
.,TRBV29-1,TRBJ1-1,few,CSVRDGWDTEAFF,TGCAGCGTTCGGGACGGATGGGACACTGAAGCTTTCTTT
TRBD1,TRBV25-1,TRBJ1-3,once,CASSGRRDRSSSGNTIYF,TGTGCCAGCAGTGGAAGGAGGGACAGGTCCTCCTCTGGAAACACCATATATTTT
.,TRBV11-2,TRBJ1-6,.,CASSSGTSADSPLHF,TGTGCCAGCAGCTCCGGGACGTCAGCGGATTCACCCCTCCACTTT
.,TRBV2,TRBJ2-3,.,CASSVASVPQYF,TGTGCCAGCAGTGTGGCTAGCGTTCCGCAGTATTTT
.,TRBV6-6,TRBJ1-2,.,CASSYAGRVNGYTF,TGTGCCAGCAGTTACGCGGGACGGGTTAATGGCTACACCTTC
TRBD1,TRBV2,TRBJ1-1,.,CANERDRNTEAFF,TGTGCCAACGAACGGGACAGAAACACTGAAGCTTTCTTT